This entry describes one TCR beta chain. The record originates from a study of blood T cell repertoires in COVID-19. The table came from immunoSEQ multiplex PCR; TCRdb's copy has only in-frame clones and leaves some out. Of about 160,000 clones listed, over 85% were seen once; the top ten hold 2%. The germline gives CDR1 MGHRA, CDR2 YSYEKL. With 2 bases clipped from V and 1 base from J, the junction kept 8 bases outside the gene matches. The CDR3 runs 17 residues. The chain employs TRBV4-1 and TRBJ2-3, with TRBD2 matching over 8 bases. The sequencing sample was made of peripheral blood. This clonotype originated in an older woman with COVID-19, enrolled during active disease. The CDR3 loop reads CASSQLGSGGGTDTQYF. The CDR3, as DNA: TGCGCCAGCAGCCAATTGGGAAGCGGGGGAGGCACAGATACGCAGTATTTT.